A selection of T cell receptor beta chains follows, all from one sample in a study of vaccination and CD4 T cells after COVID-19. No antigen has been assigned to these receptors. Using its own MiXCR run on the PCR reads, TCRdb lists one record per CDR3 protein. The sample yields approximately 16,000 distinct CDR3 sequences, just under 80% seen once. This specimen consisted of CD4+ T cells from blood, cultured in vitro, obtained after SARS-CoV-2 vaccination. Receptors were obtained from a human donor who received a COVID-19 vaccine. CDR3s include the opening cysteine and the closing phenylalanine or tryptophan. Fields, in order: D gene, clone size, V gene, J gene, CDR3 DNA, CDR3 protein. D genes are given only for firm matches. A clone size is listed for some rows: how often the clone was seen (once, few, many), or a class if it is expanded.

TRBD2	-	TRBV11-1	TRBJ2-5	TGTGCCAGCAGCTTTCTAGCGGGGGCCTACCAAGAGACCCAGTACTTC	CASSFLAGAYQETQYF
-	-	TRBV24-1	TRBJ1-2	TGTGCCACCAGTGCTACCGGCTATGGCTACACCTTC	CATSATGYGYTF
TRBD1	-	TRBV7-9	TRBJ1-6	TGTGCCAGCAGCCTAAGACAGGGTGGTAATTCACCCCTCCACTTT	CASSLRQGGNSPLHF
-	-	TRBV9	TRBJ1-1	TGTGCCAGCAGCGTGGACGATGGGACTGAAGCTTTCTTT	CASSVDDGTEAFF
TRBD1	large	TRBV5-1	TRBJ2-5	TGCGCCAGCAGCCGTTTAACAGGGGGCCAGGAGACCCAGTACTTC	CASSRLTGGQETQYF
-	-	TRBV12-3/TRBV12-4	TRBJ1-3	TGTGCCAGCAGTTATCACGGGTTTGGAAACACCATATATTTT	CASSYHGFGNTIYF
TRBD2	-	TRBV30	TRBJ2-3	TGTGCCTGGAGTTTGACTAGCGGGGTGTACGGAGATACGCAGTATTTT	CAWSLTSGVYGDTQYF
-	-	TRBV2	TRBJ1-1	TGTGCCAGCAGTGGACAAATTGAAGCTTTCTTT	CASSGQIEAFF
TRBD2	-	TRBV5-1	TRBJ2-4	TGCGCCAGCAGCCCGGGGGGGGGTAGCAACATTCAGTACTTC	CASSPGGGSNIQYF
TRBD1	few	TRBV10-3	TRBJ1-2	TGTGCCACCCAGGGACAGGGTGGTCTGTGGGGCTACACCTTC	CATQGQGGLWGYTF
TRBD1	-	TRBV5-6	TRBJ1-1	TGTGCCAGCAGCTCCCTCGACAGGGTGGAAACTGAAGCTTTCTTT	CASSSLDRVETEAFF
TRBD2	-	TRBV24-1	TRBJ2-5	TGTGCCACCAGTGATTTGGTAGCGGGGGGAGAGACCCAGTACTTC	CATSDLVAGGETQYF
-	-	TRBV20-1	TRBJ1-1	TGCAGTGCCCGAAGGTATAACACTGAAGCTTTCTTT	CSARRYNTEAFF
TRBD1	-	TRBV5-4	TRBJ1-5	TGTGCCAGCAGCTCTGGACAGGGTTTAGGGAATAGCAATCAGCCCCAGCATTTT	CASSSGQGLGNSNQPQHF
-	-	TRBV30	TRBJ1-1	TGTGCCTGGAGTGACGGCTCCAGGGGCACTGAAGCTTTCTTT	CAWSDGSRGTEAFF
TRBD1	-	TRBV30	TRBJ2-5	TGTGCCTCGACAGGGGGCTCCCAAGAGACCCAGTACTTC	CASTGGSQETQYF
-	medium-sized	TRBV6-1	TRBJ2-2	TGTGCCAGCAGTGAGGGGGGGGCGGACACCGGGGAGCTGTTTTTT	CASSEGGADTGELFF
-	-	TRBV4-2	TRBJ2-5	TGTGCCAGCAGCCAAGTTCCAGGGGAAGGAGAGACCCAGTACTTC	CASSQVPGEGETQYF
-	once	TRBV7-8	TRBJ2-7	TGTGCCAGCAGCCTAGCCGACATGGGGTTCTCCTACGAGCAGTACTTC	CASSLADMGFSYEQYF
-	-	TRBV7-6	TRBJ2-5	TGTGCCAGCAGCTGGAGTGGAAGGGAGGAGACCCAGTACTTC	CASSWSGREETQYF
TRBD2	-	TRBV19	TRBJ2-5	TGTGCCAGTAGTATTTCGCCTAGCGGGGCACAAGAGACCCAGTACTTC	CASSISPSGAQETQYF
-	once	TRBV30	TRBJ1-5	TGTGCCTGGAGCGGTACACGGATCGGCAATCAGCCCCAGCATTTT	CAWSGTRIGNQPQHF
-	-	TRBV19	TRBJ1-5	TGTGCCAGTAGTTTGGCCGGGGAGGATCAGCCCCAGCATTTT	CASSLAGEDQPQHF
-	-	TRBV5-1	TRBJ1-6	TGCGCCAGTAGAGACAGTCAAAATAATTCACCCCTCCACTTT	CASRDSQNNSPLHF
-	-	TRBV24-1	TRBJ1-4	TGTGCCACCAGTGAACACGATAATGAAAAACTGTTTTTT	CATSEHDNEKLFF
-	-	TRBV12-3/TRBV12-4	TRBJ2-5	TGTGCCAGCAGTCCCCCGTGGGAACAAGAGACCCAGTACTTC	CASSPPWEQETQYF
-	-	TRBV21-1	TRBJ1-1	TGTGCCAGCAGCAAACCTAGGAGGGGTAAAACAGGTCCCACTGAAGCTTTCTTT	CASSKPRRGKTGPTEAFF
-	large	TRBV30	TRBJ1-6	TGTGCCTGGAACTCAGGTTCCGGCTGGAATTCACCCCTCCACTTT	CAWNSGSGWNSPLHF
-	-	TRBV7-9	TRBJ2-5	TGTGCCAGCAGCTTAGTCCAGGGGGGAGAGACCCAGTACTTC	CASSLVQGGETQYF
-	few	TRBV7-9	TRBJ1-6	TGTGCCAGCAGCTCGATGCGGTCGGGGATTTCACCCCTCCACTTT	CASSSMRSGISPLHF